This T cell receptor (beta chain) was identified in a study of cytomegalovirus exposure and HLA in healthy donors. General study results and limits: Associated with cytomegalovirus, according to the listing, were about 160 TCR beta chains. Several of the most significant clusters appeared, in a later analysis, to be linked to common viral pathogens.

V lost 4 bases and J lost 5; bases outside the gene matches: 8. The CDR3 is 14 amino acids. Per germline, CDR1 SGHRS and CDR2 YFSETQ. Comments on this clone: What it binds is unknown.

PCR employed 60 Vbeta and 13 Jbeta primers. TCRdb keeps only in-frame clones here, not all; method: immunoSEQ multiplex PCR. The sample carries roughly 120,000 clones, 15% recorded once. The J gene is TRBJ2-7, the V gene TRBV5-1; 8 bases are shared with TRBD1. This sequence originates from a woman aged 18-29 years in good health and CMV-seronegative. Sequenced material: PBMCs. Here the CDR3 DNA reads TGCGCCAGCAGCCCACTGACAGGGGCCCACGAGCAGTACTTC. As protein: CASSPLTGAHEQYF.